This TCR beta chain was recovered during a study of T cells in Graves' hyperthyroidism and ophthalmopathy. Background on the study: Prior to any treatment, at the point of initial diagnosis, peripheral blood was collected.

There are many counts of this clonotype. Its matching antigen is unknown. The CDR3 sequence is 15 residues long. The V and J ends lost 6 bases and 1 base respectively, with 14 bases between them. CDR1 is SGHVS, CDR2 FQNEAQ, per germline. Points from the study as a whole: Ophthalmopathy got predicted by the model a median roughly 6.4 months before its onset.

It was RNA transcripts that yielded the amplified TCR beta CDR3 regions. An initial round of RT-PCR targeting the TCR CDR3 relied on the HTBI primer set. In TCRdb, the multiplex PCR reads were re-called with MiXCR into one record per CDR3 protein. Here the sample spans under 350,000 distinct CDR3 sequences, about 14% being singletons. Sampled blood dates from first hyperthyroidism diagnosis, and it precedes any ophthalmopathy symptoms. Source material: blood. The chain uses TRBV7-8 and TRBJ2-3, with D unresolved. The TCR originated in a young woman with Graves' hyperthyroidism that later progressed to Graves' ophthalmopathy. CDR3: CASSGRFRGTDTQYF. In nucleotides, the CDR3 is TGTGCCAGCAGTGGACGGTTTCGAGGCACAGATACGCAGTATTTT.